Shown below are 10 T cell receptor beta chains from a single sample sequenced in a study of regulatory T cells in long-lasting Graves disease. HTBI primers from iRepertoire and Arm-PCR of CDR3 regions yielded the TCR beta libraries. Via MiXCR, TCRdb re-called the multiplex PCR reads, giving one row per CDR3 protein. The repertoire has about 540,000 distinct CDR3 sequences, approximately 15% of them found once; the top ten carry 10%. Time point meaning: newly diagnosed GD, antithyroid drugs for less than 3 months. Following extraction of RNA from PBMCs, that RNA was used to make the TCR library. This same sample was also taken into another study, of T cells in Graves' hyperthyroidism and ophthalmopathy.

The material sequenced was peripheral blood mononuclear cells (PBMCs), taken at new diagnosis, from a patient treated with antithyroid drugs. These receptors were taken from a man younger than 45 with Graves disease.

This clonotype was counted many times. This rearrangement joins TRBV20-1 to TRBJ2-1; 11 bases align to TRBD2. Germline lookup yields CDR1 DFQATT and CDR2 SNEGSKA (reference sequence). V lost 1 base and J lost 6; bases outside the gene matches: 2. The CDR3 has 14 residues. In DNA form, the CDR3 reads TGCAGTGCTAGAGGGGGGACTAGCGGCAATGAGCAGTTCTTC. Translation gives CSARGGTSGNEQFF.

Concerning this clonotype: Given a much more abundant clone one base away, this may be a read error. The chain is built from TRBV7-9 and TRBJ1-2; no clear D. The CDR3 is 12 residues long. Germline CDR1 SEHNR, CDR2 FQNEAQ (reference sequence). CDR3: CAGSTENYGYTF. The CDR3 nucleotides are TGTGCCGGCAGTACAGAAAACTATGGCTACACCTTC.

This clonotype showed up many times. The rearrangement uses TRBV6-2 or TRBV6-3 and TRBJ2-2; 8 nucleotides line up with TRBD2. Germline V gene data show CDR1 as MNHEY and CDR2 as SVGEGT. The CDR3 contains 18 residues. J gave up 3 bases and V 1 base, and 10 bases lay outside the gene matches. Here the CDR3 reads CASSYLPVTSGYTGELFF. Written as DNA, the CDR3 is TGTGCCAGCAGTTACTTACCTGTCACTAGCGGCTACACCGGGGAGCTGTTTTTT.

At least ten counts were recorded for this clonotype. The chain links TRBV5-4 to TRBJ1-1; D may be TRBD1 (5 bases). The CDR3 covers 14 residues. Per germline, CDR1 SGHNT and CDR2 YYREEE (reference sequence). Trimming removed 0 bases from V and 3 bases from J, with 9 bases in between. CDR3 nucleotides: TGTGCCAGCAGCTTGGTAGGGGCTCACACTGAAGCTTTCTTT. Protein: CASSLVGAHTEAFF. The variable domain in full, completed from reference TRBV5-4 and TRBJ1-1, reads ETGVTQSPTHLIKTRGQQVTLRCSSQSGHNTVSWYQQALGQGPQFIFQYYREEENGRGNFPPRFSGLQFPNYSSELNVNALELDDSALYLCASSLVGAHTEAFFGQGTRLTVV.

This clonotype appeared a single time. This may be a read error, as it is one base from a much larger clone. The chain has TRBV10-3 and TRBJ1-6; 9 nucleotides match TRBD1. From germline, CDR1 is ENHRY and CDR2 SYGVKD. V was clipped by 5 bases and J by 9 bases; unmatched bases: 11. This CDR3 contains 16 residues. The CDR3 sequence is CAISNTGGAFSSPLHF. The DNA for the CDR3 is TGTGCCATCAGTAACACAGGGGGCGCCTTCAGTTCACCCCTCCACTTT.

This clonotype has a handful of counts. A junction end diverges from the germline sequence, so it may reflect a read error. The rearrangement joins TRBV27 to TRBJ2-2; 13 bases match TRBD2. In germline, CDR1 is MNHEY, CDR2 SMNVEV (reference sequence). This CDR3 is built from 16 residues. The DNA for the CDR3 is TGTGCCAGCAGAACTAGCGGGAGGGCCGACACCGGGGAGCTGCTTTTT. Its translation: CASRTSGRADTGELLF.

This clonotype was seen many times. The CDR3 loop is CASSVQGRNTEAFF. For the CDR3, the DNA is TGTGCCAGCTCAGTACAGGGAAGGAACACTGAAGCTTTCTTT. The J gene is TRBJ1-1, the V gene TRBV18, with D possibly being TRBD1 (6 bases). This CDR3 has 14 amino acids. Germline CDR1 is KGHSH and CDR2 is LQKENI. V gave up 5 bases and J gave up 1 base, with 11 bases separating them. Drawing the rest from reference TRBV18 and TRBJ1-1, the complete variable domain is NAGVMQNPRHLVRRRGQEARLRCSPMKGHSHVYWYRQLPEEGLKFMVYLQKENIIDESGMPKERFSAEFPKEGPSILRIQQVVRGDSAAYFCASSVQGRNTEAFFGQGTRLTVV.

This clonotype was picked up many times. The chain carries TRBV12-3 or TRBV12-4 and TRBJ2-3; no clear D gene. This CDR3 comprises 13 residues. V was cut by 6 bases and J by 0 bases, with 7 bases left in between. The CDR3 region has the DNA TGTGCCAGCAGCTCGACTAGCACAGATACGCAGTATTTT. Residues: CASSSTSTDTQYF.

The sample holds a few counts of this clonotype. The gene calls are TRBV25-1 and TRBJ2-5; possible D gene TRBD1, 5 bases. In germline, CDR1 is MGHDK, CDR2 SYGVNS. The CDR3 totals 12 residues. CDR3 sequence reads: CCLGRGQETQYF. The CDR3 DNA reads TGTTGCCTGGGAAGGGGCCAAGAGACCCAGTACTTC.

This clonotype showed up many times. The chain carries TRBV12-3 or TRBV12-4 and TRBJ2-7; D is undetermined. The length of the CDR3 is 12 residues. V lost 5 bases to trimming and J lost 11 bases, with 16 bases between them. The CDR3 loop is CASSPSIEPKYF. The CDR3 coding sequence is TGTGCCAGCAGTCCCTCCATCGAGCCAAAGTACTTC.